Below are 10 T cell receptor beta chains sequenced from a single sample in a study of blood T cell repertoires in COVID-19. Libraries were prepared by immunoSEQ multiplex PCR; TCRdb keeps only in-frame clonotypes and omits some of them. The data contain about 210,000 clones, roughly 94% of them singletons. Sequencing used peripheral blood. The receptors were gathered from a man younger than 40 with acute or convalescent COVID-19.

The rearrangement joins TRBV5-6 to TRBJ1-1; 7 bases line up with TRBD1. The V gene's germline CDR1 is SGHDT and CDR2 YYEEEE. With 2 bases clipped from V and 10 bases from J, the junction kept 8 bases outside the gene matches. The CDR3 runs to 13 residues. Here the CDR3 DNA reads TGTGCCAGCAGCTTTGGGAAAACAGGGGTAGCTTTCTTT. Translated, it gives CASSFGKTGVAFF.

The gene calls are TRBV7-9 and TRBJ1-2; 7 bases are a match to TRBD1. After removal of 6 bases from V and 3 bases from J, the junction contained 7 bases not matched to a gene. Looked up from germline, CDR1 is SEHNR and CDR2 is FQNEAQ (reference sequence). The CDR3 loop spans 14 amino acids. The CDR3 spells CASSADREHYGYTF. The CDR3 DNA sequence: TGTGCCAGCAGTGCTGACAGGGAGCACTATGGCTACACCTTC.

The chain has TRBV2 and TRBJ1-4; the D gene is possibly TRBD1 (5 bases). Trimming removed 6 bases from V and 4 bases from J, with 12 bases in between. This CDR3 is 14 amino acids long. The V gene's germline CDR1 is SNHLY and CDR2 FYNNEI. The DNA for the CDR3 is TGTGCCAGCAGGGCAGGGAGGAATAATGAAAAACTGTTTTTT. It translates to CASRAGRNNEKLFF.

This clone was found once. The CDR3 spells CASSVFPDTQYF. Written as DNA, the CDR3 is TGTGCCAGCAGTGTCTTCCCAGATACGCAGTATTTT. The chain employs TRBV28 and TRBJ2-3; D gene uncertain. This CDR3 has 12 residues. V gave up 5 bases and J gave up 4 bases, with 7 bases separating them. Per the germline V gene, CDR1 is MDHEN and CDR2 is SYDVKM.

The CDR3 spells CASSPSGSFGNIQYF. CDR3 in DNA: TGTGCCAGCTCACCATCCGGGAGTTTCGGAAACATTCAGTACTTC. The chain combines TRBV18 with TRBJ2-4, with D possibly being TRBD2 (6 bases). The CDR3 totals 15 residues. Looked up from germline, CDR1 is KGHSH and CDR2 is LQKENI. V was trimmed by 2 bases and J by 6 bases, leaving 14 bases between them.

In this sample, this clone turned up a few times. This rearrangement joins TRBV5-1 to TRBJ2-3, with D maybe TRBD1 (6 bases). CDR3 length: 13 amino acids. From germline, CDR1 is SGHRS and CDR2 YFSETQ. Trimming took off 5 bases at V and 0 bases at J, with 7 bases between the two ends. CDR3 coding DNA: TGCGCCAGCAGACAGGGTAGCACAGATACGCAGTATTTT. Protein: CASRQGSTDTQYF. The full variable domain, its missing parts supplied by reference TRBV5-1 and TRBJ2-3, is KAGVTQTPRYLIKTRGQQVTLSCSPISGHRSVSWYQQTPGQGLQFLFEYFSETQRNKGNFPGRFSGRQFSNSRSEMNVSTLELGDSALYLCASRQGSTDTQYFGPGTRLTVL.

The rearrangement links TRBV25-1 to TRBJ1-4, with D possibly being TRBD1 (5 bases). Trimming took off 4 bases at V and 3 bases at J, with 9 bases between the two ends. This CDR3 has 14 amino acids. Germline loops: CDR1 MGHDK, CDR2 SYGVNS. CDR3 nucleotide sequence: TGTGCCAGCAGTGCCGGGGGGGCTAATGAAAAACTGTTTTTT. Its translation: CASSAGGANEKLFF.

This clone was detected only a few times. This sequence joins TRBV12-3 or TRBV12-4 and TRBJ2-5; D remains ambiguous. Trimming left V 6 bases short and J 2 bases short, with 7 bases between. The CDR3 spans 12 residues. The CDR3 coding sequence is TGTGCCAGCAGAATGCAGCAAGAGACCCAGTACTTC. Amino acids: CASRMQQETQYF.

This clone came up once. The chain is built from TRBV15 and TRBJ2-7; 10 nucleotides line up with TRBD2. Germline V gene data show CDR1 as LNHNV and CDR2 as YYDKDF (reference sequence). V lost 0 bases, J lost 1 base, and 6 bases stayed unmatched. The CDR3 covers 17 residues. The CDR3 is CATSRESRTSGSYEQYF. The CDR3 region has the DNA TGTGCCACCAGCAGAGAGAGTAGGACTAGCGGTTCCTACGAGCAGTACTTC.

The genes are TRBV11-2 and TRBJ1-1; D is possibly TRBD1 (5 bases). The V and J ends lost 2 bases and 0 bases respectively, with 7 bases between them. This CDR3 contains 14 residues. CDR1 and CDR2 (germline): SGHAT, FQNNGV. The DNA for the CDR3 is TGTGCCAGCAGCTTATCAGGGATGAACACTGAAGCTTTCTTT. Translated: CASSLSGMNTEAFF.